Listed below are T cell receptor beta chains from one sample, sequenced in a study of tumor and adjacent non-tumor tissue in lung cancer. From the multiplex PCR reads, TCRdb called clonotypes with MiXCR, one entry per CDR3 protein. Seen here are about 110,000 distinct CDR3 sequences, over 75% observed once, and the top ten hold around 21%. Sequenced: lung tumor tissue. The receptor set was obtained from a man between 65 and 79 years old with non-small cell lung cancer. CDR3s include the opening cysteine and the closing phenylalanine or tryptophan. A D gene is named only where the DNA matches it firmly. Clone size is shown for a subset of rows, as once, few, many or a class of expanded clone.

v_call,clone_size,j_call,d_call,cdr3_aa,cdr3_nt
TRBV4-3,-,TRBJ2-2,-,CASSQEGVTGQLLF,TGCGCCAGCAGCCAAGAAGGGGTCACCGGGCAGCTGTTATTT
TRBV20-1,-,TRBJ2-5,-,CNARANSGAGETQNF,TGCAATGCTAGAGCTAACTCCGGGGCCGGGGAGACCCAGAATTTC
TRBV4-2,medium-sized,TRBJ1-2,TRBD1,CASSQEQGARSYGYTF,TGTGCCAGCAGCCAAGAGCAGGGGGCGCGTAGCTATGGCTACACCTTC
TRBV2,few,TRBJ2-1,-,CASSRQSSYNERSF,TGTGCCAGCAGTCGACAGAGCTCCTACAATGAGCGGTCCTTC
TRBV6-1,once,TRBJ2-3,TRBD2,CASSEGGAGGGPRYAVF,TGTGCCAGCAGTGAAGGTGGAGCGGGGGGGGGCCCAAGATACGCAGTATTT
TRBV6-6,-,TRBJ1-5,-,CASSYFGWGRSSNQPQHF,TGTGCCAGCAGTTACTTCGGGTGGGGACGGAGTAGCAATCAGCCACAGCATTTT
TRBV29-1,-,TRBJ1-2,-,CSAERAKANYGYAF,TGCAGCGCCGAGCGAGCGAAGGCTAACTATGGCTACGCCTTC
TRBV4-2,-,TRBJ2-1,TRBD2,CASSPVTSGAQEQFF,TGCGCCAGCAGCCCGGTGACTAGCGGGGCACAAGAGCAGTTCTTC
TRBV29-1,-,TRBJ1-2,TRBD1,CSAKSPRQGSGYTF,TGCAGCGCAAAATCTCCGAGACAGGGTTCAGGCTACACCTTC
TRBV11-2,medium-sized,TRBJ2-1,-,CASSLERLGRTSYNEQFF,TGTGCCAGCAGCTTAGAACGTCTGGGGCGGACTTCCTACAATGAGCAGTTCTTC
TRBV14,-,TRBJ2-3,-,CASSPREEDTQYF,TGTGCCAGTAGCCCCCGAGAAGAAGATACGCAGTATTTT
TRBV11-2,few,TRBJ2-1,TRBD2,CASGLGFGRTYDEQFF,TGTGCCAGCGGCTTAGGGTTCGGGAGGACCTACGATGAGCAGTTCTTC
TRBV4-3,-,TRBJ2-7,-,CASSHTTMGFHEHYF,TGCGCCAGTAGCCACACCACCATGGGGTTCCACGAGCACTACTTC
TRBV28,-,TRBJ1-2,-,CASSLVGRAGENYGYTF,TGTGCCAGCAGTCTCGTGGGTAGGGCAGGGGAAAACTATGGCTACACCTTC
TRBV10-3,-,TRBJ2-7,-,CAIKEARESGEQYF,TGTGCCATCAAGGAGGCGCGGGAAAGTGGAGAGCAGTACTTT
TRBV5-1,-,TRBJ2-5,-,CAISFKIQYF,TGCGCCATCAGCTTTAAGATCCAGTACTTC
TRBV28,-,TRBJ1-2,TRBD1,CASSETGTGSPMGYTF,TGTGCCAGCAGCGAAACTGGGACAGGCTCTCCGATGGGCTACACCTTC
TRBV29-1,-,TRBJ2-7,TRBD1,CKVLRAGGIYEQYF,TGCAAAGTTTTGAGGGCAGGGGGAATCTACGAGCAGTACTTC
TRBV11-2,-,TRBJ2-7,-,CASTPYSGTTYEKYF,TGTGCCAGCACCCCGTATTCCGGGACAACCTACGAGAAGTACTTC
TRBV12-3/TRBV12-4,-,TRBJ1-5,-,CASTQSGGYNQPQHF,TGTGCCAGCACTCAATCTGGCGGATATAATCAGCCCCAGCATTTT
TRBV4-3,once,TRBJ2-7,TRBD2,CAISQEMRLAGPDGSYEQYF,TGCGCCATCAGCCAAGAAATGAGACTAGCGGGTCCCGACGGCTCCTACGAGCAGTACTTC
TRBV6-5,-,TRBJ2-1,-,CDSSSRWAGKNEQFF,TGTGACAGCAGTTCTCGCTGGGCAGGGAAGAATGAGCAGTTTTTC
TRBV11-2,-,TRBJ2-3,-,CASSLTQGRSTDTQYF,TGTGCCAGCAGCTTAACTCAGGGTAGAAGTACAGATACTCAGTATTTT
TRBV10-1,-,TRBJ2-1,-,CTSSGGGSSYNEQFF,TGCACCAGCAGTGGAGGCGGATCCTCCTACAATGAGCAGTTCTTC
TRBV6-5,few,TRBJ1-2,-,CVSSYSPGRGGYTF,TGTGTCAGTAGTTACTCACCGGGAAGGGGCGGCTACACCTTC
TRBV20-1,-,TRBJ1-2,-,CSAGTEVSCGYTF,TGCAGTGCTGGCACGGAGGTTAGCTGTGGCTACACGTTC
TRBV6-6,-,TRBJ1-5,-,CASSVGQPKDQPQHF,TGTGCCAGCAGCGTCGGACAGCCAAAGGATCAGCCCCAGCATTTT
TRBV29-1,-,TRBJ2-2,-,CSDDVAGGTGELPF,-
TRBV10-2,-,TRBJ1-1,-,CASRCRGAEAFF,TGCGCCAGCAGATGCAGGGGCGCTGAAGCTTTCTTT
TRBV10-3,-,TRBJ2-2,-,CAIGTPTNTRELFF,TGTGCTATCGGGACTCCAACGAACACCAGGGAGCTGTTTTTT
TRBV28,-,TRBJ1-3,-,CASTLQTGGPGNTIYF,TGTGCCAGCACTTTGCAAACGGGGGGGCCTGGAAACACCATATATTTT
TRBV5-5,-,TRBJ1-5,-,CVSSIPGGINQSQHF,TGTGTCAGCAGTATTCCAGGTGGGATCAATCAGTCCCAACATTTT
TRBV4-1,-,TRBJ2-3,-,CASSQAVSIDTRYF,TGCGCCAGCAGCCAAGCTGTCTCTATAGATACGCGGTATTTT
TRBV11-3,-,TRBJ2-1,TRBD2,CASSLGILAGDRNEQFF,TGTGCCAGCAGCTTAGGCATCTTGGCGGGAGATAGAAATGAGCAGTTCTTC
TRBV6-5,-,TRBJ2-2,TRBD1,CANSLQGVNTGELSF,TGTGCCAACAGCCTCCAGGGGGTGAACACAGGGGAGCTGTCTTTT
TRBV6-5,-,TRBJ1-5,TRBD1,CASNQTGYSNQSQHF,TGTGCCAGCAACCAGACAGGGTATAGCAATCAGTCCCAGCATTTT
TRBV11-2,-,TRBJ1-6,-,CVSTSQSSYNSPLHF,TGTGTCAGTACTTCCCAAAGCTCCTATAATTCACCCCTCCACTTT
TRBV6-5,-,TRBJ2-7,TRBD2,CAGSCSTGTSAREQYF,TGTGCCGGCAGTTGCTCTACCGGGACTAGCGCTCGCGAGCAGTACTTC
TRBV5-6,-,TRBJ2-5,-,CASSYIEETQHF,TGTGCCAGTAGCTACATAGAAGAGACCCAGCACTTC
TRBV11-1,-,TRBJ1-2,-,CASGLCSYGYTF,TGTGCCAGCGGCTTATGCAGTTATGGCTACACCTTC
TRBV12-3/TRBV12-4,once,TRBJ2-5,-,CASSPAAGVAGWTQYF,TGTGCCAGCAGTCCTGCGGCAGGGGTCGCAGGATGGACCCAGTACTTC
TRBV18,-,TRBJ2-7,-,CVSSPASTANYEQYF,TGTGTCAGCTCACCGGCATCAACGGCCAACTACGAGCAGTACTTC
TRBV5-4,once,TRBJ2-3,-,CASSGGGKGRDTQYF,TGTGCCAGCAGCGGTGGGGGCAAGGGCCGGGATACGCAGTATTTT
TRBV5-1,many,TRBJ2-1,TRBD2,CASSLLPGGYNEQFF,TGCGCCAGCAGCCTGTTACCGGGAGGATACAATGAGCAGTTCTTC